The 10 T cell receptor beta chains below were found in one sample sequenced in a study of shared clonotypes between healthy human individuals. Profiled with immunoSEQ multiplex PCR; TCRdb holds only in-frame clones, not every one. The sample lists 100,000 to 120,000 clones, around 66% occurring once. Sequenced material: memory CD8+ T cells sorted from blood. Stated subset: CD45RO+ cells pooled with CCR7-negative TemRA cells. The receptor source for this set is a woman aged 30 to 39 in good health.

The chain carries TRBV7-9 and TRBJ2-1; D possibly corresponds to TRBD2 (5 bases). The V gene's germline CDR1 is SEHNR and CDR2 FQNEAQ (reference sequence). The V and J ends lost 1 base and 10 bases respectively, with 11 bases between them. This CDR3 contains 13 residues. The CDR3 sequence: CASSLVDSEEQFF. The CDR3 nucleotides read TGTGCCAGCAGCTTAGTAGATAGCGAAGAGCAGTTCTTC.

The J gene is TRBJ2-6, the V gene TRBV7-8; 9 bases fit TRBD2. The CDR3 is 20 residues long. V lost 2 bases to trimming and J lost 0 bases; unmatched junction nucleotides: 11. Germline CDR1 and CDR2: SGHVS and FQNEAQ. CDR3 amino acids: CASSLPPGTSSTSGANVLTF. Written as DNA, the CDR3 is TGTGCCAGCAGCTTACCCCCGGGGACTAGCTCTACCTCTGGGGCCAACGTCCTGACTTTC.

As regards this clone: This sample includes further DNA sequences coding for the same CDR3. The chain uses TRBV5-1 and TRBJ1-3; 7 nucleotides align to TRBD1. V lost 4 bases and J lost 4; bases outside the gene matches: 5. The length of the CDR3 is 14 residues. Per germline, CDR1 SGHRS and CDR2 YFSETQ. CDR3 in DNA: TGCGCCAGCAGCCCCGGGACAGCCGGAAACACCATATATTTT. Protein product: CASSPGTAGNTIYF.

The chain couples TRBV4-1 to TRBJ2-5, with D maybe TRBD2 (5 bases). Germline lookup yields CDR1 MGHRA and CDR2 YSYEKL. The CDR3 extends over 15 amino acids. The germline V and J ends were trimmed by 0 bases and 1 base, with 9 bases remaining between them. The CDR3 loop is CASSQESGLQETQYF. CDR3 DNA sequence: TGCGCCAGCAGCCAAGAAAGTGGACTCCAAGAGACCCAGTACTTC.

This clone was counted ten times or more. This chain connects TRBV28 to TRBJ2-2, with 7 positions matching TRBD1. V was pared by 3 bases and J by 1 base, with 2 bases of the junction left unmatched. Germline CDR1 and CDR2: MDHEN and SYDVKM. CDR3 length equals 15 residues. CDR3: CASSFGTENTGELFF. CDR3 DNA sequence: TGTGCCAGCAGTTTCGGGACAGAGAACACCGGGGAGCTGTTTTTT.

This clone was seen a few times. The V and J genes are TRBV7-9 and TRBJ2-7; perhaps TRBD1 as D (5 bases). The CDR3 covers 12 residues. Germline-derived CDR1 and CDR2 are SEHNR and FQNEAQ (reference sequence). V was shortened by 5 bases and J by 4 bases, with 9 bases between the two germline ends. Written as DNA, the CDR3 is TGTGCCAGCAGCCAAGCAGGGTACGAGCAGTACTTC. Translated, it gives CASSQAGYEQYF. Together with reference TRBV7-9 and TRBJ2-7, the CDR3 gives the full variable domain: DTGVSQNPRHKITKRGQNVTFRCDPISEHNRLYWYRQTLGQGPEFLTYFQNEAQLEKSRLLSDRFSAERPKGSFSTLEIQRTEQGDSAMYLCASSQAGYEQYFGPGTRLTVT.

A word on this clone: The sample contains more than one DNA sequence encoding this CDR3. The chain has TRBV5-1 and TRBJ2-1; 7 bases line up with TRBD2. Germline CDR1 reads SGHRS; CDR2 reads YFSETQ. V gave up 0 bases and J gave up 2 bases; unmatched junction bases: 2. CDR3 size: 15 residues. The CDR3 reads CASSLASGAYNEQFF. CDR3 in DNA: TGCGCCAGCAGCTTGGCCAGCGGGGCCTACAATGAGCAGTTCTTC.

The chain uses TRBV27 and TRBJ1-4, with a weak D call TRBD1 (6 bases). This CDR3 has 14 amino acids. Trimming removed 6 bases at V and 8 bases at J, with 16 bases between. Germline V gives CDR1 MNHEY, CDR2 SMNVEV (reference sequence). CDR3 sequence (DNA): TGTGCCAGCAGATCGGGGGGCGCGAGCGAAAAACTGTTTTTT. Residues: CASRSGGASEKLFF.

The chain has TRBV25-1 and TRBJ1-4; 10 bases agree with TRBD1. V shed 7 bases and J 8 bases; nucleotides not matched to a gene: 4. Per the germline V gene, CDR1 is MGHDK and CDR2 is SYGVNS. The CDR3 extends over 13 amino acids. The CDR3 loop reads CASIGTGVEKLFF. CDR3 DNA: TGTGCCAGCATAGGGACAGGGGTCGAAAAACTGTTTTTT.

Notes on this clone: A much larger clone lies one base from this, so it may be a read error. This chain links TRBV6-1 with TRBJ1-2; the match to TRBD1 covers 8 bases. V shed 4 bases, J shed 1 base, and the junction held 8 bases outside the gene matches. This CDR3 region has 16 residues. Germline assignment: CDR1 MNHNS and CDR2 SASEGT. CDR3 bases: TGTGCCAGCAGTGGGGACAGGCAACTCAATAACTATGGCTACACCTTC. Its protein is CASSGDRQLNNYGYTF.